The clone carrying this T cell receptor beta chain was seen only a few times. The sample is drawn from a study of Graves' ophthalmopathy and Graves' hyperthyroidism. Amplification from RNA transcripts yielded the TCR beta CDR3 regions. HTBI-primed RT-PCR formed the first round, and a multiplex PCR formed the second. From the multiplex PCR reads, TCRdb called clonotypes with MiXCR, one entry per CDR3 protein. The sample gives roughly 420,000 distinct CDR3 sequences, more than 20% of which show up once; 3% is in the top ten. CDR3 length: 13 amino acids. Germline lookup yields CDR1 SGHRS and CDR2 YFSETQ. V lost 6 bases to trimming and J lost 4 bases, with 13 bases between them.

The sequence was obtained from a young woman with stable Graves' hyperthyroidism. This chain connects TRBV5-1 to TRBJ1-1; D is perhaps TRBD1 (6 bases). The sequencing sample was made of peripheral blood. CDR3 DNA: TGCGCCAGCACCCAACAGGGATTCACTGAAGCTTTCTTT. This translates into CASTQQGFTEAFF.